The 2 T cell receptor beta chains presented below share a single source sample, sequenced in a study of blood T cell repertoires in COVID-19. TCRdb keeps only in-frame clones here, not all; method: immunoSEQ multiplex PCR. Counted here are about 150,000 clones, roughly 89% occurring once; the ten biggest clones make up 4.3%. Sequencing was carried out using PBMCs or T cells enriched from blood (not recorded which). The receptor source for this set is a middle-aged man who had recovered from COVID-19.

The rearrangement uses TRBV3-1 (or the pseudogene TRBV3-2) and TRBJ1-6; 8 nucleotides align to TRBD1. Per germline, CDR1 LGHDT and CDR2 YNNKEL (reference sequence). The CDR3 runs 15 residues. With V trimmed by 0 bases and J by 6 bases, 1 base remained unmatched. The CDR3 region is CASSQDDRGNSPLHF. DNA of the CDR3: TGTGCCAGCAGCCAAGATGACAGGGGTAATTCACCCCTCCACTTT.

The CDR3 region is CASSVAQGSTEAFF. The CDR3, as DNA: TGTGCCAGCAGCGTAGCGCAGGGTAGTACTGAAGCTTTCTTT. This chain joins TRBV9 and TRBJ1-1; possible D gene TRBD1, 5 bases. V lost 0 bases and J 5 bases, leaving 11 bases between the germline ends. Germline V lookup: CDR1 SGDLS, CDR2 YYNGEE. This CDR3 has 14 residues.